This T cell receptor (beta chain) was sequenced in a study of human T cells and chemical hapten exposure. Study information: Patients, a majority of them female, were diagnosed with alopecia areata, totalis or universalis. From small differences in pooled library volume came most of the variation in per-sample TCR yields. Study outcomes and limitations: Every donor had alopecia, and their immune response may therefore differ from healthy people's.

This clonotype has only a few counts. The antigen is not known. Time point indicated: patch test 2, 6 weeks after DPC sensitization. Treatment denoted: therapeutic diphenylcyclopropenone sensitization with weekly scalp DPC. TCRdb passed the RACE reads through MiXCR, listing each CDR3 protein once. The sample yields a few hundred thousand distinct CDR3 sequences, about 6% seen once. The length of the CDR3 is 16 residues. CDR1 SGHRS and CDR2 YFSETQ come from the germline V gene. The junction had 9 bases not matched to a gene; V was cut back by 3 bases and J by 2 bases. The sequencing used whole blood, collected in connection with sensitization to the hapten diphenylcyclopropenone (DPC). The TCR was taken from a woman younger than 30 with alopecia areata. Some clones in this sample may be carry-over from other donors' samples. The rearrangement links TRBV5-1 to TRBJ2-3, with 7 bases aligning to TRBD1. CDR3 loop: CASSSTGLLDTDTQYF. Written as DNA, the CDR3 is TGCGCCAGCAGCTCGACAGGGTTGCTAGACACAGATACGCAGTATTTT.